Below, 20 T cell receptor beta chains from the same sample are listed, as sequenced in a study of OX40 agonist ivuxolimab in advanced cancers. Only in-frame clones appear in the TCRdb table, and some are missing; sequencing was by immunoSEQ multiplex PCR. The table includes fewer than 80,000 clones, 85% to 90% detected once. Sample: CD4+ or CD8+ T cells sorted from blood, taken in a trial of the OX40 agonist ivuxolimab. These receptors were taken from an adult with an advanced solid tumor such as melanoma, head and neck, liver or kidney cancer.

The chain combines TRBV18 with TRBJ2-7; TRBD1 aligns across 7 bases. Per the germline V gene, CDR1 is KGHSH and CDR2 is LQKENI. After removal of 8 bases from V and 0 bases from J, the junction contained 7 bases not matched to a gene. The CDR3 extends over 14 amino acids. Here the CDR3 DNA reads TGTGCCAGCCATTCCGGGACAGCCTCCTACGAGCAGTACTTC. This sequence encodes CASHSGTASYEQYF.

The chain is built from TRBV30 and TRBJ2-5, with D tentatively TRBD1 (8 bases). V dropped 7 bases and J dropped 2 bases, with 17 bases sitting between them. The CDR3 contains 14 residues. The V gene's germline CDR1 is GTSNPN and CDR2 SVGIG (reference sequence). For the CDR3, the DNA is TGTGCCTCCCCCGGGAGGACAGGGCAAGAGACCCAGTACTTC. Protein product: CASPGRTGQETQYF.

V usage is TRBV21-1 and J usage is TRBJ2-5; the DNA was not compared with TRBD1, the D call given in the table. TRBV21-1 is tagged as a pseudogene. The CDR3 has 18 residues. The CDR3 bases are TGTGCCAGCAGCACCCGGGGACGGACAGGGGATCTTGAAAAGACCCAGTACTTC. Translation: CASSTRGRTGDLEKTQYF.

The CDR3 nucleotides read TGCAGCGGGTTTCGGGACTTAGTCTACAATGAGCAGTTCTTC. Translation gives CSGFRDLVYNEQFF. This sequence joins TRBV29-1 and TRBJ2-1, with TRBD2 as a possible D gene (6 bases). The CDR3 has 14 residues. Between the trimmed V and J ends, which lost 7 bases and 3 bases, there was a span of 16 bases. Per germline, CDR1 SQVTM and CDR2 ANQGSEA.

The chain links TRBV25-1 to TRBJ1-4, with no clear D. This CDR3 comprises 13 residues. Germline V CDR1 and CDR2: MGHDK, SYGVNS. V was shortened by 2 bases and J by 6 bases, with 7 bases between the two germline ends. The CDR3 loop is CASSEHNDEKLFF. CDR3 sequence (DNA): TGTGCCAGCAGTGAACACAACGATGAAAAACTGTTTTTT.

The gene calls are TRBV5-1 and TRBJ2-3; a possible D gene is TRBD1 (5 bases). V lost 0 bases and J 2 bases, leaving 10 bases between the germline ends. There are 15 residues in the CDR3. CDR1 is SGHRS, CDR2 YFSETQ, per germline. The DNA of the CDR3 is TGCGCCAGCAGCTTGGGGGGCCAACCCACAGATACGCAGTATTTT. Residues: CASSLGGQPTDTQYF.

In DNA form, the CDR3 reads TGTGCCAGCTCACCGACAGGAGGAGGACTAGAGACCCAGTACTTC. This gives the protein CASSPTGGGLETQYF. V usage is TRBV18 and J usage is TRBJ2-5; a possible D gene is TRBD1 (6 bases). Trimming cost V 3 bases and J 4 bases, with 15 bases left between them. Germline V gene sequence: CDR1 KGHSH, CDR2 LQKENI. CDR3 length: 15 residues.

The rearrangement links TRBV7-5 to TRBJ2-1; TRBD2 is the table's D call, not checked against the DNA. TRBV7-5 is flagged as a pseudogene. The CDR3 spans 16 residues. The CDR3 DNA follows: TGTGCCAGAAGCTGCCCGACTAGCGGGGTAAGAAATGAGCAGTTCTTC. Translating gives CARSCPTSGVRNEQFF.

This clone was counted a few times. V and J are TRBV29-1 and TRBJ1-1; D call uncertain. Trimming took off 2 bases at V and 4 bases at J, with 14 bases between the two ends. Germline V gene sequence: CDR1 SQVTM, CDR2 ANQGSEA. This CDR3 spans 14 amino acids. CDR3 sequence (DNA): TGCAGCGTTGAATCTGGTGGTAAGGGCACTGAAGCTTTCTTT. Translating it yields CSVESGGKGTEAFF.

The V gene is TRBV7-2, the J gene TRBJ1-1; TRBD1 agrees at 8 bases. Germline loops: CDR1 SGHTA, CDR2 FQGNSA. The CDR3 spans 15 residues. Unmatched junction bases numbered 11, after V lost 8 bases and J lost 3 bases. CDR3 in amino acids: CASQDRGLLDTEAFF. The CDR3 DNA sequence: TGTGCCAGCCAAGACAGGGGACTTCTGGACACTGAAGCTTTCTTT.

The chain has TRBV4-1 and TRBJ2-3; D remains unclear. The germline V gene encodes CDR1 MGHRA and CDR2 YSYEKL. This CDR3 comprises 18 residues. The V end was cut by 0 bases, the J end by 0 bases, with 16 bases between. This CDR3 is CASSQEERAETSTDTQYF. Written as DNA, the CDR3 is TGCGCCAGCAGCCAAGAGGAACGTGCAGAGACTAGCACAGATACGCAGTATTTT.

The chain uses TRBV7-9 and TRBJ2-7, with D perhaps TRBD1 (6 bases). Germline lookup yields CDR1 SEHNR and CDR2 FQNEAQ (reference sequence). Deletions cut 5 bases from V and 5 bases from J, with 22 bases between. This CDR3 is 16 amino acids long. The CDR3 sequence: CASSPLLGTWQDEQYF. The CDR3 region has the DNA TGTGCCAGCAGCCCCCTCTTGGGGACATGGCAGGACGAGCAGTACTTC. Full variable domain (missing parts from reference TRBV7-9 and TRBJ2-7): DTGVSQNPRHKITKRGQNVTFRCDPISEHNRLYWYRQTLGQGPEFLTYFQNEAQLEKSRLLSDRFSAERPKGSFSTLEIQRTEQGDSAMYLCASSPLLGTWQDEQYFGPGTRLTVT.

This clone was found a few times. The chain uses TRBV9 and TRBJ2-7, with TRBD1 matching over 8 bases. J was trimmed by 2 bases and V by 0 bases; bases with no gene match: 4. The V gene's germline CDR1 is SGDLS and CDR2 YYNGEE. CDR3 length: 15 amino acids. CDR3 in DNA: TGTGCCAGCAGCGTAGGGCAGGGGGCCGCCTACGAGCAGTACTTC. Its translation is CASSVGQGAAYEQYF.

The V and J genes are TRBV28 and TRBJ1-5; D remains ambiguous. Germline assignment: CDR1 MDHEN and CDR2 SYDVKM. Trimming removed 4 bases from V and 7 bases from J, with 11 bases in between. This CDR3 has 13 residues. The CDR3, as DNA: TGTGCCAGCAGTTCGCCAATACAGCAGCCCCAGCATTTT. Protein product: CASSSPIQQPQHF.

The CDR3: CAWSRQADEQYF. The CDR3 DNA follows: TGTGCCTGGAGTAGACAAGCGGACGAGCAGTACTTC. This chain connects TRBV30 to TRBJ2-7; tentative D call: TRBD2 (5 bases). Trimming removed 2 bases at V and 5 bases at J, with 10 bases between. Germline assignment: CDR1 GTSNPN and CDR2 SVGIG (reference sequence). CDR3 length equals 12 residues.

The J gene is TRBJ2-5, the V gene TRBV13; 7 positions agree with TRBD1. In germline, CDR1 is PRHDT, CDR2 FYEKMQ (reference sequence). This CDR3 is 14 amino acids long. V was clipped by 5 bases and J by 7 bases; unmatched bases: 10. The CDR3 nucleotides read TGTGCCAGCAGCCAACCCAGGGGGTATGGGACCCAGTACTTC. It yields the protein CASSQPRGYGTQYF.

This clone was picked up a small number of times. V usage is TRBV13 and J usage is TRBJ1-6; TRBD1 agrees at 7 bases. The CDR3 consists of 16 residues. CDR1 is PRHDT and CDR2 is FYEKMQ in the germline V gene (reference sequence). Trimming cost V 4 bases and J 0 bases; bases outside gene matches: 3. The CDR3 DNA is TGTGCCAGCAGCTCGACAGGGAGCTCCTATAATTCACCCCTCCACTTT. It encodes CASSSTGSSYNSPLHF.

This clone was observed a handful of times. The CDR3 reads CASRPGRENTEAFF. In nucleotides, the CDR3 is TGTGCCAGCAGACCGGGACGAGAGAACACTGAAGCTTTCTTT. The rearrangement links TRBV28 to TRBJ1-1, with TRBD1 as a possible D gene (5 bases). The CDR3 is 14 amino acids. The germline CDR1 and CDR2 sequences are MDHEN and SYDVKM. Trimming took off 6 bases at V and 1 base at J, with 12 bases between the two ends.

The chain has TRBV28 and TRBJ1-1; D gene uncertain. The germline V gene encodes CDR1 MDHEN and CDR2 SYDVKM. Trimming left V 7 bases short and J 11 bases short, with 26 bases between. This CDR3 has 15 amino acids. CDR3 sequence (DNA): TGTGCCAGCATCGTGGGAACCAGGACGTCATCATGGGCTTTCTTT. It yields the protein CASIVGTRTSSWAFF.

The count of this clone is one. J is TRBJ2-1 and V is TRBV2; D could derive from TRBD1 or TRBD2 (5 bases each). The CDR3 consists of 12 residues. V dropped 4 bases and J dropped 7 bases, with 8 bases sitting between them. Germline lookup yields CDR1 SNHLY and CDR2 FYNNEI. The CDR3 DNA follows: TGTGCCAGCAGTGTATGGGGGAATGAGCAGTTCTTC. Translation gives CASSVWGNEQFF.